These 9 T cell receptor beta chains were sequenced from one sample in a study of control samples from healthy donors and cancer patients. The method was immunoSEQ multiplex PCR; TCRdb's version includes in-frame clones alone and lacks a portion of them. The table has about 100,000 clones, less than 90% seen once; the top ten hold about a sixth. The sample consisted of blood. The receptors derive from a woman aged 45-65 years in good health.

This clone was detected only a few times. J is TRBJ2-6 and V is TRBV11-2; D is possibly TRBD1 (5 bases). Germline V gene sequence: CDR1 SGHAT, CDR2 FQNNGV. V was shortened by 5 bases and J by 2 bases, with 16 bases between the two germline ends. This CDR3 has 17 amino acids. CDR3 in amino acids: CASSLNIGATGANVLTF. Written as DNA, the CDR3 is TGTGCCAGCAGCCTCAACATAGGGGCGACTGGGGCCAACGTCCTGACTTTC. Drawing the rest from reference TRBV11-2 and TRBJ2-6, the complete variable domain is EAGVAQSPRYKIIEKRQSVAFWCNPISGHATLYWYQQILGQGPKLLIQFQNNGVVDDSQLPKDRFSAERLKGVDSTLKIQPAKLEDSAVYLCASSLNIGATGANVLTFGAGSRLTVL.

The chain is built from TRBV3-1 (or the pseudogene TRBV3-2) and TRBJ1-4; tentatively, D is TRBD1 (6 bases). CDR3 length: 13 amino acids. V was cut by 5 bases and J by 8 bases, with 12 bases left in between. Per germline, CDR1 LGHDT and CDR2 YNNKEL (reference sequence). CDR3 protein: CASSRDNREKLFF. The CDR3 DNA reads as TGTGCCAGCAGCAGGGACAACCGGGAAAAACTGTTTTTT.

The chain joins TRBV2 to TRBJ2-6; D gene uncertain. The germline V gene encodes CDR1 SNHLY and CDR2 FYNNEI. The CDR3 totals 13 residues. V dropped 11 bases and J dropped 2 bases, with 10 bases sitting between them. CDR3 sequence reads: CAGSGTGANVLTF. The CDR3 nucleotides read TGTGCCGGCTCAGGAACTGGGGCCAACGTCCTGACTTTC.

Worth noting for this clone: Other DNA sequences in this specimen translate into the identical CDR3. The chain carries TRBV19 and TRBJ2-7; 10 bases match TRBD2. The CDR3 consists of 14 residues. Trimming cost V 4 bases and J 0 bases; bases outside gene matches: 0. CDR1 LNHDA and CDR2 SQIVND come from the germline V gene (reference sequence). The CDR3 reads CASSTSGGSYEQYF. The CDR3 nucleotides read TGTGCCAGTAGTACTAGCGGGGGCTCCTACGAGCAGTACTTC.

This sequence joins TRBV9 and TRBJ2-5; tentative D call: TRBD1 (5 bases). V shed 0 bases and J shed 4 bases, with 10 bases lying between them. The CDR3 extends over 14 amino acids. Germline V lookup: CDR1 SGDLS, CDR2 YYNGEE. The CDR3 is CASSVGWGRETQYF. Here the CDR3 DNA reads TGTGCCAGCAGCGTAGGGTGGGGCCGAGAGACCCAGTACTTC.

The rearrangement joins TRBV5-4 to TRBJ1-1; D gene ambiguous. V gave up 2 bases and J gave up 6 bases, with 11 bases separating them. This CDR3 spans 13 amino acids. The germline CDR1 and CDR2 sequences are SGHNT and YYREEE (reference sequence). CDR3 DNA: TGTGCCAGCAGCTTCGGCAGTCAAGCTGAAGCTTTCTTT. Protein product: CASSFGSQAEAFF.

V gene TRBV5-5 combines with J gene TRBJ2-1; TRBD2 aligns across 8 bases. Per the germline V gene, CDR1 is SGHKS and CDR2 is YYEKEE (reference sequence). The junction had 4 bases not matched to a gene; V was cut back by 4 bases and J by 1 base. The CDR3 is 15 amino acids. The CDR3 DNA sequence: TGTGCCAGCAGCGGGGGACTAGGATCCTACAATGAGCAGTTCTTC. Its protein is CASSGGLGSYNEQFF.

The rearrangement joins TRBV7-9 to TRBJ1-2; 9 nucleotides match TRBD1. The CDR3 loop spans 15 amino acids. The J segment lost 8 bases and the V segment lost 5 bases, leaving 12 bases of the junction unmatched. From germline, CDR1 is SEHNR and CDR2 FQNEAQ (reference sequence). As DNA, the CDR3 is TGTGCCAGCAGCCGAACCACAGGGGGCCGGGAGGGCTACACCTTC. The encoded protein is CASSRTTGGREGYTF.

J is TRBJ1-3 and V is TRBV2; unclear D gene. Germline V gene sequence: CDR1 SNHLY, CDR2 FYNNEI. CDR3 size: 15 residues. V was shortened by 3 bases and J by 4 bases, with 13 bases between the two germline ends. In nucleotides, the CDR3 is TGTGCCAGCAGTGAGCTGGGGTTCAGCGGAAACACCATATATTTT. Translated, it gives CASSELGFSGNTIYF.